This is a list of T cell receptor beta chains from one sample in a study of blood T cell repertoires in COVID-19. Generated by immunoSEQ multiplex PCR, the TCRdb table keeps only in-frame clones and is missing some. The data contain roughly 200,000 clones, roughly 90% of them singletons. Sequenced sample: PBMCs or T cells enriched from blood (not recorded which). These receptors were obtained from a woman aged 40 to 50 with acute COVID-19. CDR3s include the opening cysteine and the closing phenylalanine or tryptophan. The D gene is left open where the match is weak. Clone size, where shown, is once, few, many, or a class for clones that have expanded.

>-|-|TRBJ2-3|TRBV29-1
TGCAGCGTTGGGGGAGGCACAGATACGCAGTATTTT
CSVGGGTDTQYF
>-|once|TRBJ2-2|TRBV12-3/TRBV12-4
TGTGCCAGCAGTTTAATCGTCGGGGAGCTGTTTTTT
CASSLIVGELFF
>TRBD1|-|TRBJ2-7|TRBV5-4
TGTGCCAGCAGGCCGGGACAGGGCAACTACGAGCAGTACTTC
CASRPGQGNYEQYF
>-|-|TRBJ1-3|TRBV9
TGTGCCAGCAGCGTAGCCCCCCGGACTCTCTCTGGAAACACCATATATTTT
CASSVAPRTLSGNTIYF
>TRBD1|-|TRBJ2-7|TRBV6-5
TGTGCCAGCAGAGCCGGACAGGGCGAGCAGTACTTC
CASRAGQGEQYF
>-|-|TRBJ2-2|TRBV5-1
TGCGCCAGCAGCGGATCGGGACTCTCGAACACCGGGGAGCTGTTTTTT
CASSGSGLSNTGELFF
>TRBD1|once|TRBJ2-1|TRBV19
TGTGCCAGTAGTACGACAGGGAATGAGCAGTTCTTC
CASSTTGNEQFF
>-|-|TRBJ1-4|TRBV18
TGTGCCAGCTCACCACAGGGGAATGAAAAACTGTTTTTT
CASSPQGNEKLFF
>TRBD1|-|TRBJ2-3|TRBV11-2
TGTGCCAGCAGCAAACTGGACAGGCCATATTTT
CASSKLDRPYF
>-|once|TRBJ2-5|TRBV3-1/TRBV3-2
TGTGCCAGCAATTCAGGGGTTCCAGAGACCCAGTACTTC
CASNSGVPETQYF